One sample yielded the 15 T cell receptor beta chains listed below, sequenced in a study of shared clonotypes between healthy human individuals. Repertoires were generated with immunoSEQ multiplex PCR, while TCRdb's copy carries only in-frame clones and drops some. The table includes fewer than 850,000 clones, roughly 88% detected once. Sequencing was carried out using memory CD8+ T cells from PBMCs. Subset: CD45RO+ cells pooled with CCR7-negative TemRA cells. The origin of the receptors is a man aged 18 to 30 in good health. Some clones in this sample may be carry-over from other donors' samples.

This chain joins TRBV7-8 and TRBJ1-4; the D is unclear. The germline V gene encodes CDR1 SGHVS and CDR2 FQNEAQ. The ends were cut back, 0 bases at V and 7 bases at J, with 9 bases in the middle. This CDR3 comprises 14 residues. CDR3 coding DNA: TGTGCCAGCAGCTTAGCCGGGTGGGGTGAAAAACTGTTTTTT. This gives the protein CASSLAGWGEKLFF.

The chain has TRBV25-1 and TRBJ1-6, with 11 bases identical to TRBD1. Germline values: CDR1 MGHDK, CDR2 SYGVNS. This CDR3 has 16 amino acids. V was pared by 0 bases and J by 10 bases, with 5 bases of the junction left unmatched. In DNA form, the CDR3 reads TGTGCCAGCAGTGAATACGGACAGGGGGCGAGATCACCCCTCCACTTT. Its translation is CASSEYGQGARSPLHF.

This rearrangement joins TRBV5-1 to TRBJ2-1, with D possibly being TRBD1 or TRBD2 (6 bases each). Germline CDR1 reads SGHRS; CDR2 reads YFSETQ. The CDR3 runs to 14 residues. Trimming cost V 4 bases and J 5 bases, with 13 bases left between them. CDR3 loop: CASSPEGHHNEQFF. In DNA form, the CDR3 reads TGCGCCAGCAGCCCGGAGGGACACCACAATGAGCAGTTCTTC.

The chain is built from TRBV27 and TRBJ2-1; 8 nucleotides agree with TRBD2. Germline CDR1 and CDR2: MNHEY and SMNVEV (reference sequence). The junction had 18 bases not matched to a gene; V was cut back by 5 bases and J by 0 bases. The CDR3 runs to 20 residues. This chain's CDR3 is CASSATLAGGLKHSYNEQFF. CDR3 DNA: TGTGCCAGCAGTGCCACACTCGCGGGAGGCCTGAAACACTCCTACAATGAGCAGTTCTTC.

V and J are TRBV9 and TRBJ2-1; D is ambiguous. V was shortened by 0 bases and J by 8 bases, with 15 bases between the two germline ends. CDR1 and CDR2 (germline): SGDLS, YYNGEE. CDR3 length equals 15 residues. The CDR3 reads CASSVDPPGGDEQFF. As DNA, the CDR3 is TGTGCCAGCAGCGTAGACCCCCCGGGCGGCGATGAGCAGTTCTTC.

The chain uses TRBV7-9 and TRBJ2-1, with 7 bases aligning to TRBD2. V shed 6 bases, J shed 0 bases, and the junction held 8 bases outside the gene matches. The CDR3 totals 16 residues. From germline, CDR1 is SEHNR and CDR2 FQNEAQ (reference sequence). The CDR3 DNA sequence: TGTGCCAGCAGGACTTCTAGCGGAAGCTCCTACAATGAGCAGTTCTTC. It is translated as CASRTSSGSSYNEQFF.

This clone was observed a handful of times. The CDR3 nucleotides are TGTGCCAGCAGTGAATGGAATCAGCCCCAGCATTTT. Its protein product is CASSEWNQPQHF. The chain has TRBV2 and TRBJ1-5; no clear D gene. Between the trimmed V and J ends, which lost 2 bases and 4 bases, there was a span of 3 bases. This CDR3 has 12 residues. Germline assignment: CDR1 SNHLY and CDR2 FYNNEI.

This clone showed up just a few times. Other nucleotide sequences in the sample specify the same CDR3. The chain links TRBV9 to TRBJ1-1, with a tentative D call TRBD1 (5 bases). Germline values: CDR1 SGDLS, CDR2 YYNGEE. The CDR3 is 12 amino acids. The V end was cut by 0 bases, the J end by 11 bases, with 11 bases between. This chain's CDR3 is CASSVGGGEAFF. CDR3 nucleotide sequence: TGTGCCAGCAGCGTAGGCGGGGGTGAGGCTTTCTTT.

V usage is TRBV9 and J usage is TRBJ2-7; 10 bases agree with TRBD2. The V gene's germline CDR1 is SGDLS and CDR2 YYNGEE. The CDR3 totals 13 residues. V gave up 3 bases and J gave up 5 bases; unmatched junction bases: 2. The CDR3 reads CASSASGRHEQYF. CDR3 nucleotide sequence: TGTGCCAGCAGCGCTAGCGGGAGACACGAGCAGTACTTC.

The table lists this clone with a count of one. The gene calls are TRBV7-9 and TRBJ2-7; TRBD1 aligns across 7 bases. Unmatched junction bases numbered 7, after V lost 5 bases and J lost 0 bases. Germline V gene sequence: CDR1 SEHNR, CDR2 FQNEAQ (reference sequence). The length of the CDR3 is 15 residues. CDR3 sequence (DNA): TGTGCCAGCAGCCCCTCGGACAGGTTCTCCTACGAGCAGTACTTC. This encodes CASSPSDRFSYEQYF.

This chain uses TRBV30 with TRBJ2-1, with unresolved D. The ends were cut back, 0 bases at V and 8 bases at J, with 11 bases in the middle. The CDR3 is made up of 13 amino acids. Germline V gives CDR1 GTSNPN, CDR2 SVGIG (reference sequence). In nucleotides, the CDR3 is TGTGCCTGGAGTGTAGGGCACCCGGATGAGCAGTTCTTC. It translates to CAWSVGHPDEQFF. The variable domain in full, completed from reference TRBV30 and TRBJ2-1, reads SQTIHQWPATLVQPVGSPLSLECTVEGTSNPNLYWYRQAAGRGLQLLFYSVGIGQISSEVPQNLSASRPQDRQFILSSKKLLLSDSGFYLCAWSVGHPDEQFFGPGTRLTVL.

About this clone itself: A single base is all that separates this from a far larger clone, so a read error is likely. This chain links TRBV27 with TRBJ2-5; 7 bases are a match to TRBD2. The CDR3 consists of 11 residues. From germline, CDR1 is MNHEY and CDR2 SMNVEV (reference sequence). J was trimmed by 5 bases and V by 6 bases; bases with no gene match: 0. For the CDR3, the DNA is TGTGCCAGCAGGGGGGGGGAGACCCAGTACTTC. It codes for CASRGGETQYF.

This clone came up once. CDR3 DNA: TGTGCCAGCAGCCTCGGACTGAACTACGAGCAGTACTTC. Residues: CASSLGLNYEQYF. The chain uses TRBV11-2 and TRBJ2-7; D possibly corresponds to TRBD2 (5 bases). The CDR3 spans 13 residues. Germline V gene data show CDR1 as SGHAT and CDR2 as FQNNGV. Trimming left V 5 bases short and J 3 bases short, with 11 bases between.

The CDR3 sequence is CASSLNGGKAFF. The CDR3 DNA is TGCGCCAGCAGCCTCAACGGGGGGAAAGCTTTCTTT. The chain combines TRBV4-1 with TRBJ1-1; weak D call: TRBD1 (5 bases). This CDR3 spans 12 amino acids. Germline CDR1 reads MGHRA; CDR2 reads YSYEKL. Trimming cost V 4 bases and J 9 bases, with 12 bases left between them.

In DNA, the CDR3 is TGTGCCAGCAGCTTAACGCCTCGGAGCTACAATGAGCAGTTCTTC. It encodes CASSLTPRSYNEQFF. The V gene is TRBV7-8, the J gene TRBJ2-1; D ambiguous. The V gene's germline CDR1 is SGHVS and CDR2 FQNEAQ. Trimming stripped 2 bases from V and 3 bases from J, with 11 bases between. This CDR3 has 15 amino acids.